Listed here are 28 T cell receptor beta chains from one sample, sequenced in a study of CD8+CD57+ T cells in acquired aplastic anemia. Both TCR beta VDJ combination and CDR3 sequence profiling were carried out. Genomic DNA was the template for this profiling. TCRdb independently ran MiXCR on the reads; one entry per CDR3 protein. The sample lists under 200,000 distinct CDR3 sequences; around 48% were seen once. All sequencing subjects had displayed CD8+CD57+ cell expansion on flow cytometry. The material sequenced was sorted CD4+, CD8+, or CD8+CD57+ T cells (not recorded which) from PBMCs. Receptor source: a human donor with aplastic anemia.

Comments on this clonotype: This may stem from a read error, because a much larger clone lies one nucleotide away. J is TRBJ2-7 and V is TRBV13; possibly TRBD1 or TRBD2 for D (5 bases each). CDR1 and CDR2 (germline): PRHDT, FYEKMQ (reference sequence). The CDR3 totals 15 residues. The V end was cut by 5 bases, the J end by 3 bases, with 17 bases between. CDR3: CASSPMAGAFYEQYF. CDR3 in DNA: TGTGCCAGCAGCCCTATGGCCGGGGCCTTCTACGAGCAGTACTTC.

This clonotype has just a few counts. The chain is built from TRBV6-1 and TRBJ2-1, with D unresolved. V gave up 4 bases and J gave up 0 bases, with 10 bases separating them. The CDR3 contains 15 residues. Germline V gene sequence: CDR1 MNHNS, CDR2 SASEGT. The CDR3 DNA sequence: TGTGCCAGCAGTGCAAGAGCTGGCTCCTACAATGAGCAGTTCTTC. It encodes CASSARAGSYNEQFF.

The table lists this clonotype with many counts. The CDR3 loop reads CASSPLGLMNTEAFF. The CDR3, as DNA: TGTGCCAGCAGCCCCCTAGGGCTCATGAACACTGAAGCTTTCTTT. The J gene is TRBJ1-1, the V gene TRBV11-2; D is unresolved. CDR3 length: 15 amino acids. The V end lost 5 bases, the J end lost 0 bases, and 13 bases lay between the germline ends. Germline CDR1 and CDR2: SGHAT and FQNNGV.

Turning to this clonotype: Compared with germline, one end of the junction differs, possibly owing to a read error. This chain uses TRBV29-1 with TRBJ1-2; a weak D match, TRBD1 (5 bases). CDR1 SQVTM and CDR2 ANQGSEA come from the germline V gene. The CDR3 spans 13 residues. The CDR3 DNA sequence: TGCAGCGTCGCGCAGGGCCTGAACTACGGCTACACCTTC. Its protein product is CSVAQGLNYGYTF.

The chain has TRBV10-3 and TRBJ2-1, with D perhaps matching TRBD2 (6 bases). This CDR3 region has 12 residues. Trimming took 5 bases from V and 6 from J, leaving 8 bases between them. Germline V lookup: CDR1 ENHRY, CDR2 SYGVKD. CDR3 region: CAISSTSNEQFF. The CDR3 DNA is TGTGCCATCAGTTCGACTAGCAATGAGCAGTTCTTC.

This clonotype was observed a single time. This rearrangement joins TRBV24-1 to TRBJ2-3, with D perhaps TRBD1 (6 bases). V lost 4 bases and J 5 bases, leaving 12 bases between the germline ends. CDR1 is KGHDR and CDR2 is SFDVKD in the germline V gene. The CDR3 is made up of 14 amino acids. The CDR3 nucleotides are TGTGCCACCAGTGAAACAGGGTCGCAAGATACGCAGTATTTT. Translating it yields CATSETGSQDTQYF.

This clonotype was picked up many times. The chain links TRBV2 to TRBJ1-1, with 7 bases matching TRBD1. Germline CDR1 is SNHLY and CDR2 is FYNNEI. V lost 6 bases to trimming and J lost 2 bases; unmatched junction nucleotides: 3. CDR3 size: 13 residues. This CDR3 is CASRGQSNTEAFF. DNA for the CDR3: TGTGCCAGCAGGGGACAGAGTAACACTGAAGCTTTCTTT.

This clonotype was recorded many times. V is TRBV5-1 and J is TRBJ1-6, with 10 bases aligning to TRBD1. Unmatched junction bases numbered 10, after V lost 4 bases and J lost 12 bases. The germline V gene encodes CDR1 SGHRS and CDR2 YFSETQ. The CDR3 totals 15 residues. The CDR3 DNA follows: TGCGCCAGCAGCCCACCGACAGGGGGCGGCGAACCCCTCCACTTT. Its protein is CASSPPTGGGEPLHF.

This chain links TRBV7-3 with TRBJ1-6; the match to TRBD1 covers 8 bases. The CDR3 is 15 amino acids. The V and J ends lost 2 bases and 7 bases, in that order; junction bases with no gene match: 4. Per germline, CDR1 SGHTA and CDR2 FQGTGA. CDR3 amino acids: CASSLFGTGNSPLHF. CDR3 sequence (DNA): TGTGCCAGCAGCTTATTCGGGACAGGCAATTCACCCCTCCACTTT. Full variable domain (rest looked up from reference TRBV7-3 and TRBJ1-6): GAGVSQTPSNKVTEKGKYVELRCDPISGHTALYWYRQSLGQGPEFLIYFQGTGAADDSGLPNDRFFAVRPEGSVSTLKIQRTERGDSAVYLCASSLFGTGNSPLHFGNGTRLTVT.

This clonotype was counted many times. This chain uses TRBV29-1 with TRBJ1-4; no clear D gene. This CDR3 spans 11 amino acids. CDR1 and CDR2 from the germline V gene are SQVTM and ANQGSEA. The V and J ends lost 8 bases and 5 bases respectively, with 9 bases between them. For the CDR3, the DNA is TGCAGCCTACTCAAGAATGAAAAACTGTTTTTT. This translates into CSLLKNEKLFF. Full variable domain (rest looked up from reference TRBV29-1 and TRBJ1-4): SAVISQKPSRDICQRGTSLTIQCQVDSQVTMMFWYRQQPGQSLTLIATANQGSEATYESGFVIDKFPISRPNLTFSTLTVSNMSPEDSSIYLCSLLKNEKLFFGSGTQLSVL.

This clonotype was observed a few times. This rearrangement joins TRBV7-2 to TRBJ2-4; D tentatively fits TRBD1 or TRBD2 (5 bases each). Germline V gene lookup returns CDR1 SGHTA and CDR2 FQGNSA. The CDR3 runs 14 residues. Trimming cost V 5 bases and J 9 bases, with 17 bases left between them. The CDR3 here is CASSLGPSSGIQYF. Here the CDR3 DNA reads TGTGCCAGCAGCCTGGGACCAAGTTCGGGCATTCAGTACTTC. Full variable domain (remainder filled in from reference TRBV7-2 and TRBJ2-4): GAGVSQSPSNKVTEKGKDVELRCDPISGHTALYWYRQSLGQGLEFLIYFQGNSAPDKSGLPSDRFSAERTGGSVSTLTIQRTQQEDSAVYLCASSLGPSSGIQYFGAGTRLSVL.

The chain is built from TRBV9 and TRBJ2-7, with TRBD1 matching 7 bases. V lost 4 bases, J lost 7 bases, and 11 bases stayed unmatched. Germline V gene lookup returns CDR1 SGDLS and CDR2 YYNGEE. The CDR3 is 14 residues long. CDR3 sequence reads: CASSTGQNYNEQYF. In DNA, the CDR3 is TGTGCCAGCAGCACGGGACAGAATTACAATGAGCAGTACTTC. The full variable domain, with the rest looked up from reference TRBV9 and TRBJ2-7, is DSGVTQTPKHLITATGQRVTLRCSPRSGDLSVYWYQQSLDQGLQFLIQYYNGEERAKGNILERFSAQQFPDLHSELNLSSLELGDSALYFCASSTGQNYNEQYFGPGTRLTVT.

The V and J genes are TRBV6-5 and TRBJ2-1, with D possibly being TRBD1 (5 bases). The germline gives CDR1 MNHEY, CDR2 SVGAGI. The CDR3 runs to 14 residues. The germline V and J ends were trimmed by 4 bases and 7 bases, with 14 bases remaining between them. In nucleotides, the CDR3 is TGTGCCAGCAGTTTGGCATCTTCAGGGAATGAGCAGTTCTTC. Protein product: CASSLASSGNEQFF.

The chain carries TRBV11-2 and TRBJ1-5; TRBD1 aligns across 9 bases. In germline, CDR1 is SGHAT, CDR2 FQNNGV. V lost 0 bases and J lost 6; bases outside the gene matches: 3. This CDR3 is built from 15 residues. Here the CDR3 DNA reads TGTGCCAGCAGCTTAGAAGGGACAGGGTCTCAGCCCCAGCATTTT. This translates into CASSLEGTGSQPQHF.

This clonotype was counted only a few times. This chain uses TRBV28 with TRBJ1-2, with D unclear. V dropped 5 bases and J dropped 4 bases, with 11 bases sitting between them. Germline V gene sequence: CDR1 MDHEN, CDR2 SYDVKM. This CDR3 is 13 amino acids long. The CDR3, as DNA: TGTGCCAGCAGTCCTGGTCATGGCTATGGCTACACCTTC. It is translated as CASSPGHGYGYTF.

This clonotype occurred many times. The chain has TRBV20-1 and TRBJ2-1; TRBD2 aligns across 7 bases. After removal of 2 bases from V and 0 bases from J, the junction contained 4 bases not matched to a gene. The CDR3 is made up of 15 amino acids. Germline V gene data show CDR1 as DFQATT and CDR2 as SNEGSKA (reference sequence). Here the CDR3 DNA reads TGCAGTGCTAGACTCAGCGGGACCTCCTACAATGAGCAGTTCTTC. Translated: CSARLSGTSYNEQFF.

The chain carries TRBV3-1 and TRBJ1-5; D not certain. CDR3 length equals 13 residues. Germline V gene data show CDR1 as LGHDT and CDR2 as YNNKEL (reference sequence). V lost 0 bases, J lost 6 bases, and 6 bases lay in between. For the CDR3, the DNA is TGTGCCAGCAGCCAAGATCTCGGTCAGCCCCAGCATTTT. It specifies CASSQDLGQPQHF.

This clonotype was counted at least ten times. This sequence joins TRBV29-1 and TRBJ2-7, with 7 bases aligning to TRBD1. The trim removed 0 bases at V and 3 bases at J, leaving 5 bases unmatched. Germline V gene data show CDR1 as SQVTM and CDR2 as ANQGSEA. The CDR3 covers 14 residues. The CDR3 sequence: CSVEEGNRGYEQYF. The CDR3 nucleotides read TGCAGCGTTGAAGAAGGGAACAGGGGCTACGAGCAGTACTTC.

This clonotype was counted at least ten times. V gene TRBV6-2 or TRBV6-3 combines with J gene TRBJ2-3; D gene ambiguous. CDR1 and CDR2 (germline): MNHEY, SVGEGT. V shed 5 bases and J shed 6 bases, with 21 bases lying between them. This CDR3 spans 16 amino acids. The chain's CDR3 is CASSRSWAGVLDTQYF. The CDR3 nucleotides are TGTGCCAGCAGTCGCTCGTGGGCAGGAGTGCTGGATACGCAGTATTTT.

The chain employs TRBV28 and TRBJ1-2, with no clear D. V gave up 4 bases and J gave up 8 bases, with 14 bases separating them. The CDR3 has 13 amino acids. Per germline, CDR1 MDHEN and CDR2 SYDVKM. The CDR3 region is CASSSGPRRGYTF. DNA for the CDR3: TGTGCCAGCAGTTCCGGGCCTCGAAGGGGCTACACCTTC.

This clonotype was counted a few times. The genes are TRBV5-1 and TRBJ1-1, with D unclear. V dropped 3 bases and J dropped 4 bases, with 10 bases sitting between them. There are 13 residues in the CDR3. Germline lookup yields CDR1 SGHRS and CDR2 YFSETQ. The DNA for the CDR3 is TGCGCCAGCAGCTCAACTAGCGGCACTGAAGCTTTCTTT. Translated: CASSSTSGTEAFF.

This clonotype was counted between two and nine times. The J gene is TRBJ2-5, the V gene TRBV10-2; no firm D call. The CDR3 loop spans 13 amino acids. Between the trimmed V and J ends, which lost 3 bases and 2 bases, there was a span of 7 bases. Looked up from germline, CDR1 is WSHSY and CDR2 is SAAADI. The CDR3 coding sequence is TGCGCCAGCAGTGATTGGAGACAAGAGACCCAGTACTTC. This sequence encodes CASSDWRQETQYF.

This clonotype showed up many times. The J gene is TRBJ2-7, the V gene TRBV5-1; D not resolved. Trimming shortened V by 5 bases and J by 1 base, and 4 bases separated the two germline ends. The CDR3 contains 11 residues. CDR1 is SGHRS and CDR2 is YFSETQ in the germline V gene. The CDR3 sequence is CASRESYEQYF. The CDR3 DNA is TGCGCCAGCAGGGAATCCTACGAGCAGTACTTC.

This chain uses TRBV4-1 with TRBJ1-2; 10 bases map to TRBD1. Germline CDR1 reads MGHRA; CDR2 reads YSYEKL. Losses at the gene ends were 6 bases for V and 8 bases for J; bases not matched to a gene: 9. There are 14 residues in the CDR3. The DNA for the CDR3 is TGCGCCAGCAGTCCCAGACAGGGGGCTGGAGGCTACACCTTC. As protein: CASSPRQGAGGYTF.

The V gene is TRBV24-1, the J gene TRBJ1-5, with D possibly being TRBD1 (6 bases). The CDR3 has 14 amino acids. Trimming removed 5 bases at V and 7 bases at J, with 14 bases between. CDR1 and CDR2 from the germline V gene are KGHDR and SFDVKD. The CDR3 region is CATSGEGVDQPQHF. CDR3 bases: TGTGCCACCAGTGGGGAGGGGGTAGACCAGCCCCAGCATTTT.

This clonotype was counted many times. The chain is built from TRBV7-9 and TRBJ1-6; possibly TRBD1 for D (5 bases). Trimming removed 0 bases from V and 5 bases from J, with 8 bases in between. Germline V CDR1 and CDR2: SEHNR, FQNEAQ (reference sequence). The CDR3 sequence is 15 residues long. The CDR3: CASSLAGGDNSPLHF. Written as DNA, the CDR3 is TGTGCCAGCAGCTTAGCCGGGGGAGATAATTCACCCCTCCACTTT.

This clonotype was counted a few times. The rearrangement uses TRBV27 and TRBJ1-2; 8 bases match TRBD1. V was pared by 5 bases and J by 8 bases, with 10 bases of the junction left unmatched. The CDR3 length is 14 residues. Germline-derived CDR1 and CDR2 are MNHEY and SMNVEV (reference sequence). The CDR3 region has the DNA TGTGCCAGCAGTCCCAGGACAGGGCCGCAAGGCTACACCTTC. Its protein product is CASSPRTGPQGYTF.

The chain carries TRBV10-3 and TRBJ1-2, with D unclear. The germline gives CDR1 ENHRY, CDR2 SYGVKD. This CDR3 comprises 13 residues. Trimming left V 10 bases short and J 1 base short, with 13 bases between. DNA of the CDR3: TGTGCCACCAAGGCCAGCGATAACTATGGCTACACCTTC. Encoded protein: CATKASDNYGYTF.